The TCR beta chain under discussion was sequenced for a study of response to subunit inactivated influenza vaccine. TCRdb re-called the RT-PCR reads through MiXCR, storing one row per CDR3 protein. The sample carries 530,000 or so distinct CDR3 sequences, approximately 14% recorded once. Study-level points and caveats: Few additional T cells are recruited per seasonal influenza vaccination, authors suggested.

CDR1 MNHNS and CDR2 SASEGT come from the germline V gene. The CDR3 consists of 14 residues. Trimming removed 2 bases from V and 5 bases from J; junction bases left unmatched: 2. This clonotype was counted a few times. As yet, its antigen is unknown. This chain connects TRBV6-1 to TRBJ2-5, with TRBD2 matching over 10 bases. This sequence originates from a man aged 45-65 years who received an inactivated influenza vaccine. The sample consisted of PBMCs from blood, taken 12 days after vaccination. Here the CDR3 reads CASSELAGDETQYF. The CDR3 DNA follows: TGTGCCAGCAGTGAACTAGCGGGGGACGAGACCCAGTACTTC.